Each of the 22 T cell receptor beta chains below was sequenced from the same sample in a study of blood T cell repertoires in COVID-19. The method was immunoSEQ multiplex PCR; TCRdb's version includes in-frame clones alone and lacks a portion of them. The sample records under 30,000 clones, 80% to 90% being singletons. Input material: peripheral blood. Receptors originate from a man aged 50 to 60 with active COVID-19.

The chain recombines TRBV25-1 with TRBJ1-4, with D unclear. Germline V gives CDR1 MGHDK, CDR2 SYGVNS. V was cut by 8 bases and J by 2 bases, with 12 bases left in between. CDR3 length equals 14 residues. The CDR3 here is CASGSGRTNEKLFF. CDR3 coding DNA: TGTGCCAGCGGCAGTGGGAGGACTAATGAAAAACTGTTTTTT.

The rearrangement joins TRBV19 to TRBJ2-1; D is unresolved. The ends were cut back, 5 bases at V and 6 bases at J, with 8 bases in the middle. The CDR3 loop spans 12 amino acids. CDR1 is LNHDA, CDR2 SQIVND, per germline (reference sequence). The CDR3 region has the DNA TGTGCCAGTAGTCCCTACCCCAATGAGCAGTTCTTC. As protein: CASSPYPNEQFF. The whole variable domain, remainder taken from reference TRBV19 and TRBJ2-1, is DGGITQSPKYLFRKEGQNVTLSCEQNLNHDAMYWYRQDPGQGLRLIYYSQIVNDFQKGDIAEGYSVSREKKESFPLTVTSAQKNPTAFYLCASSPYPNEQFFGPGTRLTVL.

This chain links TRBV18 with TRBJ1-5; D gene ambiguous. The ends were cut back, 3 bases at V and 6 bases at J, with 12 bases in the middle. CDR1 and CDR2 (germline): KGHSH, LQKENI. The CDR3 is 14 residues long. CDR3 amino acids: CASSPCRDCQPQHF. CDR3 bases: TGTGCCAGCTCACCTTGCCGGGATTGTCAGCCCCAGCATTTT.

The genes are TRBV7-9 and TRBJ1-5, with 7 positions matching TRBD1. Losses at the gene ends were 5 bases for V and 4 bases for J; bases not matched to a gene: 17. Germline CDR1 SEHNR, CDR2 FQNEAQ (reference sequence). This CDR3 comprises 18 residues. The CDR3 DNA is TGTGCCAGCAGCCCCCTCTCCAGACAGGGAGGTTATAATCAGCCCCAGCATTTT. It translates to CASSPLSRQGGYNQPQHF.

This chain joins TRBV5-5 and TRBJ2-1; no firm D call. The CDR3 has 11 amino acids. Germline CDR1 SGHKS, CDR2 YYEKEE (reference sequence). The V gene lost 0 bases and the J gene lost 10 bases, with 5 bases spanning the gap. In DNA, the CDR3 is TGTGCCAGCAGCTTGGTCATCGAGCAGTTCTTC. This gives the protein CASSLVIEQFF.

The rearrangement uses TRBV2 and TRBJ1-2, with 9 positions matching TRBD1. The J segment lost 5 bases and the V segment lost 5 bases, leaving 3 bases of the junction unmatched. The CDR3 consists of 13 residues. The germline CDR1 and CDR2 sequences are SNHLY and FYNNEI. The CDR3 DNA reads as TGTGCCAGCAGTCGAGGGACAGGGTATGGCTACACCTTC. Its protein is CASSRGTGYGYTF.

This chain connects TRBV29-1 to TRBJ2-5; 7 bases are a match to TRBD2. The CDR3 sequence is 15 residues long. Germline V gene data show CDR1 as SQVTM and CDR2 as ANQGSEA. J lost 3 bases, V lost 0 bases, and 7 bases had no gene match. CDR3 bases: TGCAGCGTTGAAGATCTAGGGGCGGGGGAAGAGACCCAGTACTTC. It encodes CSVEDLGAGEETQYF.

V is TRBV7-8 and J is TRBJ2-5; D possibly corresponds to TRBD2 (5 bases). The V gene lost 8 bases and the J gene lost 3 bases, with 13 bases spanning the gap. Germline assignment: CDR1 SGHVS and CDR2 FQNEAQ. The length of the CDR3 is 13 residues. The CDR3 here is CASSGESEETQYF. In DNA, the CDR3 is TGTGCCAGCTCCGGGGAGTCGGAAGAGACCCAGTACTTC.

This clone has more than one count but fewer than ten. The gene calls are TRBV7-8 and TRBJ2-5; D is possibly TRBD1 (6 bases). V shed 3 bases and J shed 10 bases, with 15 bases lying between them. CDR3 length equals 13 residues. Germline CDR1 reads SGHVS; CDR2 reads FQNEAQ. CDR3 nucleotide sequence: TGTGCCAGCAGCTTGATAACGGGACACAACCAGTACTTC. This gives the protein CASSLITGHNQYF.

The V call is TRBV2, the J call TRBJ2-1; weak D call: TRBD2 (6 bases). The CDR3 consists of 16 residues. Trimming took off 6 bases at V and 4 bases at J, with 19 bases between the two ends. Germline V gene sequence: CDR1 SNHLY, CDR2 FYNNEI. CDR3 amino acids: CASSALVGSGYNEQFF. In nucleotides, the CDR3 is TGTGCCAGCAGCGCCCTCGTTGGTAGCGGATACAATGAGCAGTTCTTC.

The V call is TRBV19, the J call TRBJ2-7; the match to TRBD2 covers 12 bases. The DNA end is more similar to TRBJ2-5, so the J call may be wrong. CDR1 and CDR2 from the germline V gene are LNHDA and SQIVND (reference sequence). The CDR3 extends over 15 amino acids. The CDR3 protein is CASSIPGLAGETQYF. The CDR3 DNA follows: TGTGCCAGTAGTATACCGGGACTAGCGGGAGAGACCCAGTACTTC.

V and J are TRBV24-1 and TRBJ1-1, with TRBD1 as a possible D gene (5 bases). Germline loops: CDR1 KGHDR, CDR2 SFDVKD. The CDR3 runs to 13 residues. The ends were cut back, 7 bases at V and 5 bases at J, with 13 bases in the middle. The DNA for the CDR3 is TGTGCCACCAGGACAGCCAGTCAGACTGAAGCTTTCTTT. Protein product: CATRTASQTEAFF.

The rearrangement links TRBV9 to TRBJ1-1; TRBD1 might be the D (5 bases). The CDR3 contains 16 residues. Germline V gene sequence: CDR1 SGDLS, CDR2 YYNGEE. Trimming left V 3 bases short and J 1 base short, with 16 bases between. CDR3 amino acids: CASSASRTPRNTEAFF. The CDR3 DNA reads TGTGCCAGCAGCGCCTCACGGACACCGAGGAACACTGAAGCTTTCTTT.

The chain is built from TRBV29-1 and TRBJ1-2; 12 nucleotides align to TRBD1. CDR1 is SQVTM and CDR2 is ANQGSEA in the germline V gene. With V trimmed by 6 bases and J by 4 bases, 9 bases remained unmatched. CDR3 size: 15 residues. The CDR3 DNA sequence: TGCAGCGTGGAGGGACAGGGGGCGTTTGCCTATGGCTACACCTTC. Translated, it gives CSVEGQGAFAYGYTF.

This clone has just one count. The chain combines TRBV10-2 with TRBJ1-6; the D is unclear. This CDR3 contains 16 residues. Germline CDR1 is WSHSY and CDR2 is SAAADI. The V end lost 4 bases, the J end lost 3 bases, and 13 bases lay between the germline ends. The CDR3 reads CASSASSPNYNSPLHF. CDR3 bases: TGCGCCAGCAGTGCCAGTAGCCCTAACTATAATTCACCCCTCCACTTT.

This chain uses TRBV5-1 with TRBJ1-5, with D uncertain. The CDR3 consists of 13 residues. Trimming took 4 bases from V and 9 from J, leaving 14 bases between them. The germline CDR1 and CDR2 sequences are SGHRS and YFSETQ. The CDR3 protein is CASSLRSSWPQHF. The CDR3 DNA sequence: TGCGCCAGCAGCCTGAGATCCTCCTGGCCCCAGCATTTT.

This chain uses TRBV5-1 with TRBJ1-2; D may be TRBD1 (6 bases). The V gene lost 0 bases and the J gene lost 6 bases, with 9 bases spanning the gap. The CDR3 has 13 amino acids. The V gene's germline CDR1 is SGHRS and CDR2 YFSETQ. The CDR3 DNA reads TGCGCCAGCAGCTTGGCAGGGGAAAATGGCTACACCTTC. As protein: CASSLAGENGYTF.

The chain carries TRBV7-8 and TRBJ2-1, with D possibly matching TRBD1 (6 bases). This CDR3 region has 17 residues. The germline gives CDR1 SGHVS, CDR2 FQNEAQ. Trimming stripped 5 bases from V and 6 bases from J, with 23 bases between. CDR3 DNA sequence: TGTGCCAGCAGCCCTAAACAGGGATGGGGTTACGGCAATGAGCAGTTCTTC. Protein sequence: CASSPKQGWGYGNEQFF.

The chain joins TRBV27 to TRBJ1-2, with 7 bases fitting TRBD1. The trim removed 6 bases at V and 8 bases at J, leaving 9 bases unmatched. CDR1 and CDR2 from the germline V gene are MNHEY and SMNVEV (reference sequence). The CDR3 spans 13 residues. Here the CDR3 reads CASSPYRGEGYTF. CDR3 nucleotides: TGTGCCAGCAGCCCTTACAGGGGTGAAGGCTACACCTTC.

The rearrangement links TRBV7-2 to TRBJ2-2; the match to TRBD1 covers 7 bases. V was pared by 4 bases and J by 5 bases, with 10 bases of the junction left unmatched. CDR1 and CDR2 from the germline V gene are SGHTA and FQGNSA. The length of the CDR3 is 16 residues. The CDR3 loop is CASSSPTRGYTGELFF. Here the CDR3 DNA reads TGTGCCAGCAGCTCCCCGACCAGGGGGTATACCGGGGAGCTGTTTTTT.

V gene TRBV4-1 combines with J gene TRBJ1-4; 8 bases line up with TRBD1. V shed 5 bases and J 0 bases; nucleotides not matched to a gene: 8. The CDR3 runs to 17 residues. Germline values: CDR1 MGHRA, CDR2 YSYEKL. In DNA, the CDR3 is TGCGCCAGCAGCAGGACAGGGAGGGGTTCAACTAATGAAAAACTGTTTTTT. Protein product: CASSRTGRGSTNEKLFF.

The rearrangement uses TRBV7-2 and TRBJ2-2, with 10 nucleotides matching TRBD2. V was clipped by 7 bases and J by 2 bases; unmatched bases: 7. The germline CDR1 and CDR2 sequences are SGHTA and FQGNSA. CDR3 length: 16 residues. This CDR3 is CASTTRLAGNTGELFF. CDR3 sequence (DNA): TGTGCCAGCACGACCCGACTAGCGGGCAACACCGGGGAGCTGTTTTTT.